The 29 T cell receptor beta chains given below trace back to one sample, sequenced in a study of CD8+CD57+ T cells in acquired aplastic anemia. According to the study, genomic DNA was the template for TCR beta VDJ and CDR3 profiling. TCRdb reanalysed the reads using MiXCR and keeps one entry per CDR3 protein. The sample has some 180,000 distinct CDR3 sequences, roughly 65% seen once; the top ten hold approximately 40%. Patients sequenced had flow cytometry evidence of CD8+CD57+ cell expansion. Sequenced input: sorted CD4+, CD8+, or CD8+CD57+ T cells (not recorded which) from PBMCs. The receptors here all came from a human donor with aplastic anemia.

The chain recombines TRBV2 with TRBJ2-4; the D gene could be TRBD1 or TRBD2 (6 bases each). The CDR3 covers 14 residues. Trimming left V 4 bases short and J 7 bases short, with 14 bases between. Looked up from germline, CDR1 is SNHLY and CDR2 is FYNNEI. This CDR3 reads CASSGSMGGNIQYF. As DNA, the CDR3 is TGTGCCAGCAGTGGATCTATGGGGGGCAACATTCAGTACTTC. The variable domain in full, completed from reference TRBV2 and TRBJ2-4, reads EPEVTQTPSHQVTQMGQEVILRCVPISNHLYFYWYRQILGQKVEFLVSFYNNEISEKSEIFDDQFSVERPDGSNFTLKIRSTKLEDSAMYFCASSGSMGGNIQYFGAGTRLSVL.

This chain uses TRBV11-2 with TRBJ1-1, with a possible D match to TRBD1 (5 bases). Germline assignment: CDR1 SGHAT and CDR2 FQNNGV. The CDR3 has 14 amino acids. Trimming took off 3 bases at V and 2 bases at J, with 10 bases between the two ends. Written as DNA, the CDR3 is TGTGCCAGCAGCTTGGGACGGACCAACACTGAAGCTTTCTTT. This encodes CASSLGRTNTEAFF. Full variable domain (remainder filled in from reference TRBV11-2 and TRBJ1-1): EAGVAQSPRYKIIEKRQSVAFWCNPISGHATLYWYQQILGQGPKLLIQFQNNGVVDDSQLPKDRFSAERLKGVDSTLKIQPAKLEDSAVYLCASSLGRTNTEAFFGQGTRLTVV.

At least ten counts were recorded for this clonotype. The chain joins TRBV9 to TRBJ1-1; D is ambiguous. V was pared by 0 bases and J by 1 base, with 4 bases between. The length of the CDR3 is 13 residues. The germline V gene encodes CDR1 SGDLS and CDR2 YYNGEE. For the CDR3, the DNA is TGTGCCAGCAGCGTAGAGGAGAACACTGAAGCTTTCTTT. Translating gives CASSVEENTEAFF. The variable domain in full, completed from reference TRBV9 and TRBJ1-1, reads DSGVTQTPKHLITATGQRVTLRCSPRSGDLSVYWYQQSLDQGLQFLIQYYNGEERAKGNILERFSAQQFPDLHSELNLSSLELGDSALYFCASSVEENTEAFFGQGTRLTVV.

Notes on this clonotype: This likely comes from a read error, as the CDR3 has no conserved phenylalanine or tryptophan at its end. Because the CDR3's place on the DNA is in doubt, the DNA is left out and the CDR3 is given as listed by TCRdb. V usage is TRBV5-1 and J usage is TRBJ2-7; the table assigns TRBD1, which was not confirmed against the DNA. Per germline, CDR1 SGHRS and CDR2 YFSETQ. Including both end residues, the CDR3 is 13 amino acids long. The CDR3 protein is CASSPGPNYEQYL.

The CDR3 loop is CASSFSGGYSPLHF. The CDR3 DNA follows: TGTGCCAGCAGTTTTAGTGGGGGATATTCACCCCTCCACTTT. This rearrangement joins TRBV12-3 or TRBV12-4 to TRBJ1-6; weak D call: TRBD1 (5 bases). The CDR3 consists of 14 residues. Trimming cost V 3 bases and J 8 bases, with 11 bases left between them.

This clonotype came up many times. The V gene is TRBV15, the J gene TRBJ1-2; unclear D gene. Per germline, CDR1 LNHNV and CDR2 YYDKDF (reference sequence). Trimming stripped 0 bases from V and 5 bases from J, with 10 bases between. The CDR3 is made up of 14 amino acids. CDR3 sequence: CATSRDAVLYGYTF. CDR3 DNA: TGTGCCACCAGCAGAGATGCGGTCCTATATGGCTACACCTTC. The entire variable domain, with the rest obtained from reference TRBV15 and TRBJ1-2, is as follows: DAMVIQNPRYQVTQFGKPVTLSCSQTLNHNVMYWYQQKSSQAPKLLFHYYDKDFNNEADTPDNFQSRRPNTSFCFLDIRSPGLGDTAMYLCATSRDAVLYGYTFGSGTRLTVV.

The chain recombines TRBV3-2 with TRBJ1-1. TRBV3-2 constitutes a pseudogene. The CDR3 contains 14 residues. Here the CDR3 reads CASSQGQLNTEAFF. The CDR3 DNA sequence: TGTGCCAGCAGCCAAGGACAATTGAACACTGAAGCTTTCTTT.

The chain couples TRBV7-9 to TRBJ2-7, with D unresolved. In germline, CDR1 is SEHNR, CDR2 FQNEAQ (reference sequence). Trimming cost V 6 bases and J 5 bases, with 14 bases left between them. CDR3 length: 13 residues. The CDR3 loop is CASSPRAPHEQYF. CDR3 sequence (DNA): TGTGCCAGCAGTCCACGGGCCCCCCACGAGCAGTACTTC.

In DNA form, the CDR3 reads TGTGCCAGCAGCGTAGCTGGACAGGGTGGGGACATTCAGTACTTC. Translation gives CASSVAGQGGDIQYF. The chain is built from TRBV9 and TRBJ2-4, with 8 nucleotides matching TRBD1. The CDR3 consists of 15 residues. CDR1 is SGDLS and CDR2 is YYNGEE in the germline V gene. The V segment lost 0 bases and the J segment 8 bases; nucleotides outside the gene matches: 7.

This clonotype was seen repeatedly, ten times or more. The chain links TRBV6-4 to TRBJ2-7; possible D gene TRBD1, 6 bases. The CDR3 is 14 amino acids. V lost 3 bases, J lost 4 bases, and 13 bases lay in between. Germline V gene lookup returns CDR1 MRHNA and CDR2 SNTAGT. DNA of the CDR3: TGTGCCAGCAGTGATCACAGGGAGAGTTACGAGCAGTACTTC. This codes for CASSDHRESYEQYF.

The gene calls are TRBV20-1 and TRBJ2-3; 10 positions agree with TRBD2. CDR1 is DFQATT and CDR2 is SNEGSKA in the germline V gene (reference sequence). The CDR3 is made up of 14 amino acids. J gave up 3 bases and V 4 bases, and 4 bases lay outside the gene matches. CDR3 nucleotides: TGCAGTGCTACGCTAGCGGGAGTGACAGATACGCAGTATTTT. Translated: CSATLAGVTDTQYF.

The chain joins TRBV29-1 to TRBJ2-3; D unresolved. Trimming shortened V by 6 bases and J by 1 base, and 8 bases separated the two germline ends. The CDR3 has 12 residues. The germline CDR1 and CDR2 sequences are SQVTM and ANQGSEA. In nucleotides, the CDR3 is TGCAGCGTGGCGGCGGGCACAGATACGCAGTATTTT. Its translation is CSVAAGTDTQYF.

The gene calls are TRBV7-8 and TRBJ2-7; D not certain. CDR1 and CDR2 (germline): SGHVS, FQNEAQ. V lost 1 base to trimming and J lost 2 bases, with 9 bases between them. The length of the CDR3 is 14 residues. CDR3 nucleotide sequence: TGTGCCAGCAGCTTAGTAGCCGGTACCTACGAGCAGTACTTC. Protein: CASSLVAGTYEQYF.

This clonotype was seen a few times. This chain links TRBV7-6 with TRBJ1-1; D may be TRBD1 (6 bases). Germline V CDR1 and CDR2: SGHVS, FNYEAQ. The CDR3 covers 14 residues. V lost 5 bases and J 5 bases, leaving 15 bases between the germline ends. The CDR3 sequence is CASSATGARTEAFF. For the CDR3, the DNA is TGTGCCAGCAGCGCCACGGGGGCGCGGACTGAAGCTTTCTTT.

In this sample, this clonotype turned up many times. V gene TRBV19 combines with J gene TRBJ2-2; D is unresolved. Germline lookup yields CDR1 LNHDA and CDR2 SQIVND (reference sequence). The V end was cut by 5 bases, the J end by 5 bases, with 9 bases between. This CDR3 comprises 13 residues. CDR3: CASSVTSTGELFF. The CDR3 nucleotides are TGTGCCAGTAGTGTGACATCTACCGGGGAGCTGTTTTTT.

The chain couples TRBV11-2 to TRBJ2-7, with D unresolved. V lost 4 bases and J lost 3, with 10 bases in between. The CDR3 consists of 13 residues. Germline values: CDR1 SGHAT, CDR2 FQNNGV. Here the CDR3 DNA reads TGTGCCAGCAGCTACACTGCTGGCTACGAGCAGTACTTC. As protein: CASSYTAGYEQYF. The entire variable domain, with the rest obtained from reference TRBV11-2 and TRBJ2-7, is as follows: EAGVAQSPRYKIIEKRQSVAFWCNPISGHATLYWYQQILGQGPKLLIQFQNNGVVDDSQLPKDRFSAERLKGVDSTLKIQPAKLEDSAVYLCASSYTAGYEQYFGPGTRLTVT.

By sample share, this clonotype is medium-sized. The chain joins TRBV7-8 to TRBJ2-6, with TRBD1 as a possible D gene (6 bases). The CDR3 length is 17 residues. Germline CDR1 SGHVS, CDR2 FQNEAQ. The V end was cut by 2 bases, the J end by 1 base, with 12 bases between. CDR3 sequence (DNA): TGTGCCAGCAGCTTATCAGGGGTGCTGTCTGGGGCCAACGTCCTGACTTTC. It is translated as CASSLSGVLSGANVLTF.

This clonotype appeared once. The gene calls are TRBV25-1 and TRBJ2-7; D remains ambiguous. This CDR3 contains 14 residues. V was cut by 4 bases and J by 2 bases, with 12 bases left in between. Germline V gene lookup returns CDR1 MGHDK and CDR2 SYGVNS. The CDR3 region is CASSGIGGTYEQYF. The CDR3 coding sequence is TGTGCCAGCAGTGGGATAGGCGGCACCTACGAGCAGTACTTC.

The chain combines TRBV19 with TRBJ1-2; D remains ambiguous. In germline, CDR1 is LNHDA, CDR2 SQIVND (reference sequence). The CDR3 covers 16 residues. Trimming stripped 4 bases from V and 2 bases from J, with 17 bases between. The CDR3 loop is CASSTWTGLTNYGYTF. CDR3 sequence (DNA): TGTGCCAGTAGTACCTGGACCGGACTCACCAACTATGGCTACACCTTC. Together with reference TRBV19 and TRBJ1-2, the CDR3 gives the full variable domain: DGGITQSPKYLFRKEGQNVTLSCEQNLNHDAMYWYRQDPGQGLRLIYYSQIVNDFQKGDIAEGYSVSREKKESFPLTVTSAQKNPTAFYLCASSTWTGLTNYGYTFGSGTRLTVV.

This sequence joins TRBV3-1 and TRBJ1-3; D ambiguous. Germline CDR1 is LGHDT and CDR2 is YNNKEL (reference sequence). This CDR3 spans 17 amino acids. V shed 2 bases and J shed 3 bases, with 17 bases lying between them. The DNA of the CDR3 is TGTGCCAGCAGCCAATATAGAACGGGGTACCTTGGAAACACCATATATTTT. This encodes CASSQYRTGYLGNTIYF. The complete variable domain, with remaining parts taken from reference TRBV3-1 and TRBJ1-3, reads DTAVSQTPKYLVTQMGNDKSIKCEQNLGHDTMYWYKQDSKKFLKIMFSYNNKELIINETVPNRFSPKSPDKAHLNLHINSLELGDSAVYFCASSQYRTGYLGNTIYFGEGSWLTVV.

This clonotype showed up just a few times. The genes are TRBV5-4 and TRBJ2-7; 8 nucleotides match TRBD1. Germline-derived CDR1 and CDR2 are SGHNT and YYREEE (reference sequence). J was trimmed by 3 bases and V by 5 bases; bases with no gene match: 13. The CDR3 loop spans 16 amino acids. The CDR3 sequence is CASRGELGQGGYEQYF. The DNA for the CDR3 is TGTGCCAGCAGGGGGGAGCTTGGACAGGGCGGCTACGAGCAGTACTTC.

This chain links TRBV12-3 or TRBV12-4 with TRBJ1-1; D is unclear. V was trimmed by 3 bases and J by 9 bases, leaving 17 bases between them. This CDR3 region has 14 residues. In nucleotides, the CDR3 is TGTGCCAGCAGTTTTTTCGGGTGCCATCCTCAAGCTTTCTTT. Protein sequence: CASSFFGCHPQAFF.

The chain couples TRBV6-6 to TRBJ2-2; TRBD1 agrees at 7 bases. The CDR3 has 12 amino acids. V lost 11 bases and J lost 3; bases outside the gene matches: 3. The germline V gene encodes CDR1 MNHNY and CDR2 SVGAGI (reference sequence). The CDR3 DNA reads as TGTGCCTGTGACAGGGACACCGGGGAGCTGTTTTTT. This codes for CACDRDTGELFF.

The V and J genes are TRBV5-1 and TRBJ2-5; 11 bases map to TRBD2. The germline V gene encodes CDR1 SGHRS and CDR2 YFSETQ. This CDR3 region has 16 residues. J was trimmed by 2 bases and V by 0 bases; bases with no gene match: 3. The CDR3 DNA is TGCGCCAGCAGCTTGGGATCTAGCGGGAGGCAAGAGACCCAGTACTTC. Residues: CASSLGSSGRQETQYF.

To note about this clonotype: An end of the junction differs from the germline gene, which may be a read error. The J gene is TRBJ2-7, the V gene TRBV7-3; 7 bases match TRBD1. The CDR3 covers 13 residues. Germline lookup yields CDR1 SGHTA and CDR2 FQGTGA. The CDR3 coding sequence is TGTGTCAGCAGCAGGGGGACCTCCTACGGGCAGTACTTC. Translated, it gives CVSSRGTSYGQYF. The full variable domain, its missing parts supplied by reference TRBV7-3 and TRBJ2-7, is GAGVSQTPSNKVTEKGKYVELRCDPISGHTALYWYRQSLGQGPEFLIYFQGTGAADDSGLPNDRFFAVRPEGSVSTLKIQRTERGDSAVYLCVSSRGTSYGQYFGPGTRLTVT.

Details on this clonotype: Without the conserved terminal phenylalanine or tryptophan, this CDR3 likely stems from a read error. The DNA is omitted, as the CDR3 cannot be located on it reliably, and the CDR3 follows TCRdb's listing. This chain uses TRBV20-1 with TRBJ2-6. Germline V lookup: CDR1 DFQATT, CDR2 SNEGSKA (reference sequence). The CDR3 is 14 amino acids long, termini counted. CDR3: CSARDLTRANVLTC.

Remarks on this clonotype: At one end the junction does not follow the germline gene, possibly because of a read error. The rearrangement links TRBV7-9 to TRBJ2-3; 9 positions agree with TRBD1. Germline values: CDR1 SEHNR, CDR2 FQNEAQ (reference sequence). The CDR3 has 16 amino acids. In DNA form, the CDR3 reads TGCGCCAGCAGCCAGTCAACAGGGGGCTTCACAGATACGCAGTATTTT. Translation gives CASSQSTGGFTDTQYF.

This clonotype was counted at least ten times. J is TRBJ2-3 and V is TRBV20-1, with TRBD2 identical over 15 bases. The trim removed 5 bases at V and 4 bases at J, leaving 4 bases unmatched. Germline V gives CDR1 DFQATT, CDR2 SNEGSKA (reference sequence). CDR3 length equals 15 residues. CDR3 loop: CSAEGLAGGPDTQYF. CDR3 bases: TGCAGTGCTGAAGGACTAGCGGGGGGGCCAGATACGCAGTATTTT.

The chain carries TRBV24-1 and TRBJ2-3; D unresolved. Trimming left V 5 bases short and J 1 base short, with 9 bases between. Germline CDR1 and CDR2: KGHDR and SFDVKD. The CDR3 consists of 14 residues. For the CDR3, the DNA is TGTGCCACCAGTGGGCCGGAGCGCACAGATACGCAGTATTTT. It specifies CATSGPERTDTQYF.